These 20 T cell receptor beta chains came from one sample sequenced in a study of T cells after posttransplantation cyclophosphamide. Repertoires were generated with immunoSEQ multiplex PCR, while TCRdb's copy carries only in-frame clones and drops some. The sample contains 51,000 or so clones, approximately 94% of which appear only once. Sequencing was performed on PBMCs. These receptors were taken from a woman aged 25 to 45 in good health and a related stem cell transplant donor.

V gene TRBV7-8 combines with J gene TRBJ2-7; D is perhaps TRBD2 (6 bases). The CDR3 contains 15 residues. Germline CDR1 reads SGHVS; CDR2 reads FQNEAQ. Trimming removed 5 bases from V and 6 bases from J, with 20 bases in between. The DNA of the CDR3 is TGTGCCAGCAGCCCGCGGAGGATCTCGGAGGGCGAGCAGTACTTC. It translates to CASSPRRISEGEQYF.

This chain connects TRBV7-2 to TRBJ1-2, with 9 bases that match TRBD1. The junction had 4 bases not matched to a gene; V was cut back by 4 bases and J by 4 bases. Germline CDR1 and CDR2: SGHTA and FQGNSA. The CDR3 is 14 residues long. The CDR3 is CASSSDRGSYGYTF. CDR3 coding DNA: TGTGCCAGCAGCTCGGACAGGGGATCCTATGGCTACACCTTC.

The rearrangement links TRBV4-3 to TRBJ2-5, with D tentatively TRBD2 (5 bases). The germline V and J ends were trimmed by 0 bases and 5 bases, with 10 bases remaining between them. Germline V lookup: CDR1 LGHNA, CDR2 YSLEER. CDR3 length equals 14 residues. The CDR3 is CASSQELRRETQYF. The CDR3, as DNA: TGCGCCAGCAGCCAAGAGCTAAGGAGGGAGACCCAGTACTTC.

The rearrangement uses TRBV7-3 and TRBJ2-1, with 10 bases identical to TRBD2. The V and J ends lost 1 base and 6 bases, in that order; junction bases with no gene match: 12. CDR3 length: 18 residues. The germline V gene encodes CDR1 SGHTA and CDR2 FQGTGA. The CDR3 DNA reads as TGTGCCAGCAGCTTAAAGCCCCGAATAGCGGGGGGAACCAATGAGCAGTTCTTC. This encodes CASSLKPRIAGGTNEQFF.

The chain combines TRBV28 with TRBJ1-3, with 8 bases lining up with TRBD1. Germline V CDR1 and CDR2: MDHEN, SYDVKM. V was clipped by 4 bases and J by 0 bases; unmatched bases: 5. This CDR3 is built from 16 residues. CDR3 nucleotide sequence: TGTGCCAGCAGTTCAGGGACAGGCAGCTCTGGAAACACCATATATTTT. Protein product: CASSSGTGSSGNTIYF.

The rearrangement links TRBV29-1 to TRBJ1-1, with D possibly being TRBD1 (5 bases). V lost 0 bases and J 6 bases, leaving 11 bases between the germline ends. CDR1 SQVTM and CDR2 ANQGSEA come from the germline V gene. The CDR3 spans 13 residues. The CDR3 region is CSVEEGGSSEAFF. The CDR3 DNA reads as TGCAGCGTTGAAGAGGGGGGGTCGTCTGAAGCTTTCTTT.

The gene calls are TRBV6-6 and TRBJ2-7, with 7 bases fitting TRBD1. The J segment lost 0 bases and the V segment lost 6 bases, leaving 8 bases of the junction unmatched. Germline assignment: CDR1 MNHNY and CDR2 SVGAGI (reference sequence). The CDR3 runs to 15 residues. CDR3 sequence: CASSGDRAGSYEQYF. The CDR3 coding sequence is TGTGCCAGCAGCGGAGACAGGGCGGGCTCCTACGAGCAGTACTTC.

This chain joins TRBV5-4 and TRBJ1-2; perhaps TRBD1 as D (6 bases). The ends were cut back, 4 bases at V and 2 bases at J, with 15 bases in the middle. Germline V gene data show CDR1 as SGHNT and CDR2 as YYREEE (reference sequence). This CDR3 contains 15 residues. CDR3 region: CASSAKTTGNYGYTF. The CDR3 DNA sequence: TGTGCCAGCAGCGCAAAGACCACAGGGAACTATGGCTACACCTTC.

This rearrangement joins TRBV5-1 to TRBJ1-1; TRBD1 might be the D (5 bases). The CDR3 length is 17 residues. V lost 0 bases to trimming and J lost 5 bases, with 20 bases between them. Germline CDR1 reads SGHRS; CDR2 reads YFSETQ. The CDR3 DNA reads TGCGCCAGCAGCTTGGCGGACATCGGGTTGGGATATACTGAAGCTTTCTTT. Its translation is CASSLADIGLGYTEAFF.

This clone appeared a single time. The genes are TRBV19 and TRBJ2-2, with TRBD2 as a possible D gene (6 bases). V lost 5 bases and J lost 8, with 15 bases in between. This CDR3 region has 14 residues. Germline-derived CDR1 and CDR2 are LNHDA and SQIVND (reference sequence). In nucleotides, the CDR3 is TGTGCCAGTAGTTCGCGGAGGGAACTTGGGGAGCTGTTTTTT. Its translation is CASSSRRELGELFF.

CDR3 DNA: TGTGCCAGCAGTGACTCCCAAGTGGGGGGGTGGTATGGCTACACCTTC. The encoded protein is CASSDSQVGGWYGYTF. This chain uses TRBV6-4 with TRBJ1-2; D is perhaps TRBD1 (5 bases). V was pared by 0 bases and J by 5 bases, with 16 bases between. Germline V gene lookup returns CDR1 MRHNA and CDR2 SNTAGT. This CDR3 region has 16 residues.

The V gene is TRBV19, the J gene TRBJ2-1, with 10 bases identical to TRBD2. V was pared by 6 bases and J by 9 bases, with 8 bases of the junction left unmatched. The CDR3 is 14 amino acids. Germline V CDR1 and CDR2: LNHDA, SQIVND (reference sequence). The CDR3 reads CASRPSGGGGEQFF. The CDR3, as DNA: TGTGCCAGTAGACCGAGCGGGGGGGGAGGTGAGCAGTTCTTC. The full variable domain, rest sourced from reference TRBV19 and TRBJ2-1, is DGGITQSPKYLFRKEGQNVTLSCEQNLNHDAMYWYRQDPGQGLRLIYYSQIVNDFQKGDIAEGYSVSREKKESFPLTVTSAQKNPTAFYLCASRPSGGGGEQFFGPGTRLTVL.

This chain links TRBV27 with TRBJ2-4; 10 bases are shared with TRBD1. The junction had 8 bases not matched to a gene; V was cut back by 6 bases and J by 3 bases. Per the germline V gene, CDR1 is MNHEY and CDR2 is SMNVEV (reference sequence). The CDR3 spans 16 residues. The CDR3 protein is CASRTGTGVRKNIQYF. The CDR3, as DNA: TGTGCCAGCAGGACCGGGACAGGGGTCCGCAAAAACATTCAGTACTTC.

This sequence joins TRBV18 and TRBJ2-2; perhaps TRBD1 as D (5 bases). The CDR3 runs 18 residues. The germline V gene encodes CDR1 KGHSH and CDR2 LQKENI. V lost 0 bases to trimming and J lost 0 bases, with 14 bases between them. The chain's CDR3 is CASSPPNRRFANTGELFF. CDR3 DNA sequence: TGTGCCAGCTCACCACCAAACAGGAGATTCGCGAACACCGGGGAGCTGTTTTTT.

The rearrangement uses TRBV9 and TRBJ1-2, with 8 bases lining up with TRBD1. The V segment lost 0 bases and the J segment 3 bases; nucleotides outside the gene matches: 4. The CDR3 spans 15 residues. Germline V gene sequence: CDR1 SGDLS, CDR2 YYNGEE. The CDR3 nucleotides are TGTGCCAGCAGCGTAGCACAGGGGGAATACTATGGCTACACCTTC. It specifies CASSVAQGEYYGYTF.

The V gene is TRBV5-6, the J gene TRBJ2-1; TRBD2 agrees at 12 bases. Trimming took 4 bases from V and 4 from J; bases not matched to a gene: 6. CDR1 and CDR2 (germline): SGHDT, YYEEEE. The CDR3 covers 16 residues. CDR3 sequence reads: CASSTRTSGEYNEQFF. The CDR3 nucleotides are TGTGCCAGCAGCACCCGGACTAGCGGGGAGTACAATGAGCAGTTCTTC.

V gene TRBV5-1 combines with J gene TRBJ1-2; D ambiguous. The CDR3 extends over 13 amino acids. With 4 bases removed from V and 10 bases from J, the gap between germline ends came to 17 bases. Per the germline V gene, CDR1 is SGHRS and CDR2 is YFSETQ. This chain's CDR3 is CASSGHRELDYTF. The DNA for the CDR3 is TGCGCCAGCAGCGGGCACCGGGAATTGGACTACACCTTC.

This clone was recorded only once. J is TRBJ1-2 and V is TRBV27; 12 bases match TRBD1. V dropped 7 bases and J dropped 8; count of bases not matched to a gene: 17. CDR1 is MNHEY, CDR2 SMNVEV, per germline (reference sequence). This CDR3 is built from 17 residues. This CDR3 is CASKMGAGTGGRGGYTF. CDR3 coding DNA: TGTGCCAGCAAAATGGGCGCCGGGACAGGGGGCCGGGGGGGCTACACCTTC.

The J gene is TRBJ2-2, the V gene TRBV5-4; TRBD1 matches at 10 bases. From germline, CDR1 is SGHNT and CDR2 YYREEE (reference sequence). V shed 2 bases and J 5 bases; nucleotides not matched to a gene: 6. There are 16 residues in the CDR3. The CDR3 spells CASSLGDRGRTGELFF. In DNA, the CDR3 is TGTGCCAGCAGCTTAGGAGACAGGGGGCGGACCGGGGAGCTGTTTTTT. Full variable domain (rest looked up from reference TRBV5-4 and TRBJ2-2): ETGVTQSPTHLIKTRGQQVTLRCSSQSGHNTVSWYQQALGQGPQFIFQYYREEENGRGNFPPRFSGLQFPNYSSELNVNALELDDSALYLCASSLGDRGRTGELFFGEGSRLTVL.

V is TRBV5-1 and J is TRBJ2-5; 8 nucleotides align to TRBD2. Per germline, CDR1 SGHRS and CDR2 YFSETQ. The CDR3 loop spans 14 amino acids. V was pared by 0 bases and J by 5 bases, with 3 bases of the junction left unmatched. The CDR3 loop is CASSLDPGGETQYF. The CDR3 coding sequence is TGCGCCAGCAGCTTGGATCCGGGGGGGGAGACCCAGTACTTC.